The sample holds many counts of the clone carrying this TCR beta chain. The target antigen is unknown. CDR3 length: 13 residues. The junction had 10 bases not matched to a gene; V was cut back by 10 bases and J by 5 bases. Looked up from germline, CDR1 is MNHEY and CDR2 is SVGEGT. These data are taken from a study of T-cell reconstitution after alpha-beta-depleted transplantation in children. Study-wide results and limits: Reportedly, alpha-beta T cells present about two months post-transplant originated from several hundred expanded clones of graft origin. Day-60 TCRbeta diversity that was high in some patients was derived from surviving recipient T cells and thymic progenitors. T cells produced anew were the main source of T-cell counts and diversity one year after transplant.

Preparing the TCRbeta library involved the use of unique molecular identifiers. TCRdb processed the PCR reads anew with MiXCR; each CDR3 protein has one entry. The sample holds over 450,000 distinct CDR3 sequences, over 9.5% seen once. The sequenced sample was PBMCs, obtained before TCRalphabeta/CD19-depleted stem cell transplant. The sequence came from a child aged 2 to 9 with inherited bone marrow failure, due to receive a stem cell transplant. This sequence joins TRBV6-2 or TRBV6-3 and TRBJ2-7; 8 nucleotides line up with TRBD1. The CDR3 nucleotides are TGTGCCACGTCAGACAGGGGACTCAACGAGCAGTACTTC. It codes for CATSDRGLNEQYF.